What follows are 3 T cell receptor beta chains derived from one specimen sequenced in a study of identifying expanded T cells in peripheral blood. Assay: immunoSEQ multiplex PCR; the TCRdb copy retains only in-frame clones and omits some. The data contain about 82,000 clones, 80% to 90% of them singletons. Sequenced sample: blood. These receptors came from a person between 18 and 70 years old in good health.

This clone has just a few counts. The chain employs TRBV7-8 and TRBJ2-7; 13 nucleotides line up with TRBD2. With 3 bases clipped from V and 0 bases from J, the junction kept 2 bases outside the gene matches. This CDR3 contains 16 residues. Germline V gives CDR1 SGHVS, CDR2 FQNEAQ. The CDR3 bases are TGTGCCAGCAGCTTGGGACTAGCGGGGTTCTCCTACGAGCAGTACTTC. Encoded protein: CASSLGLAGFSYEQYF.

About this clone itself: The junction departs from the called germline gene at one end, perhaps through a read error. The rearrangement joins TRBV11-2 to TRBJ1-2, with unresolved D. Germline V gives CDR1 SGHAT, CDR2 FQNNGV. CDR3 size: 13 residues. CDR3 residues: CASSLPGNYSYTF. The CDR3 bases are TGTGCCAGCAGCTTACCGGGAAACTATAGCTACACCTTC. The full variable domain, completed using reference TRBV11-2 and TRBJ1-2, is EAGVAQSPRYKIIEKRQSVAFWCNPISGHATLYWYQQILGQGPKLLIQFQNNGVVDDSQLPKDRFSAERLKGVDSTLKIQPAKLEDSAVYLCASSLPGNYSYTFGSGTRLTVV.

This chain joins TRBV5-1 and TRBJ1-2; the D is unclear. CDR3 length: 14 amino acids. V lost 5 bases and J lost 4, with 15 bases in between. The V gene's germline CDR1 is SGHRS and CDR2 YFSETQ. CDR3: CASSQTDQIYGYTF. The CDR3 region has the DNA TGCGCCAGCAGTCAAACAGATCAAATCTATGGCTACACCTTC.